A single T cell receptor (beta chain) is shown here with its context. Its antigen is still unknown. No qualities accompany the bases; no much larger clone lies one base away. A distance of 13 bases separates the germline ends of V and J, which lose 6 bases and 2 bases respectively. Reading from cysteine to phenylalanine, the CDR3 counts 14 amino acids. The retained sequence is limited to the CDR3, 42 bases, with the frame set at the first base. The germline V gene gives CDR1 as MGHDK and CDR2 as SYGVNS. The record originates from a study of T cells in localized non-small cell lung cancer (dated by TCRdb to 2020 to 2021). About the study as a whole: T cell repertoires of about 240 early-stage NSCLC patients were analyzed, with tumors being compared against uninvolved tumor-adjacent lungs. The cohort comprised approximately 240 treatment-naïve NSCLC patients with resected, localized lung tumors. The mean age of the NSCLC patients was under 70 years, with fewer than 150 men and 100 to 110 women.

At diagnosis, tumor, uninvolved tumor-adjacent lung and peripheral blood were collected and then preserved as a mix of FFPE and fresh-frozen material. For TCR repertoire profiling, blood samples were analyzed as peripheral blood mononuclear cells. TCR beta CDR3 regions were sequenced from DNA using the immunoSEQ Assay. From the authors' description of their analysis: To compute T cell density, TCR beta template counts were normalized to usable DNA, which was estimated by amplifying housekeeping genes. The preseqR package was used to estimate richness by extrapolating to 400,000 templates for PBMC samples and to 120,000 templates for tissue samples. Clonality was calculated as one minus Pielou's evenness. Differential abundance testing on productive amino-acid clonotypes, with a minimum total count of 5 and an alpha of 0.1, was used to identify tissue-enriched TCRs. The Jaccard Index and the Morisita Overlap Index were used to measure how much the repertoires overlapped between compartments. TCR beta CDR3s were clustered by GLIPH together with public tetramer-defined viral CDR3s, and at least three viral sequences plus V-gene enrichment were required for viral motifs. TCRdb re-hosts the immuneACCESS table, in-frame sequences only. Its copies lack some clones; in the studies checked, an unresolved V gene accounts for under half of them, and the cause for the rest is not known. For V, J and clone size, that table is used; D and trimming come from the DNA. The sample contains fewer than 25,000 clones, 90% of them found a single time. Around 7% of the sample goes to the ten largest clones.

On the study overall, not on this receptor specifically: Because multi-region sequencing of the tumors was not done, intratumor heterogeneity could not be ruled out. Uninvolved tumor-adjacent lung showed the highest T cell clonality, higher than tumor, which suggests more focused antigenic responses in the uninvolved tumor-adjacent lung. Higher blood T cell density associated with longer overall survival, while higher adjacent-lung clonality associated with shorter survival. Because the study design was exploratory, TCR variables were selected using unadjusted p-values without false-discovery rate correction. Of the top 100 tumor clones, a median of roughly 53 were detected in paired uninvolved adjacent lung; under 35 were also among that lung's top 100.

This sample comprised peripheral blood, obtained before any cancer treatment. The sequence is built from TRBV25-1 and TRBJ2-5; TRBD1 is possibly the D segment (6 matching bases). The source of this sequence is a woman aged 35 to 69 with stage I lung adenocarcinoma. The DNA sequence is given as TGTGCCAGCAGCTATCAGGGGATTCAAGAGACCCAGTACTTC. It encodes CASSYQGIQETQYF.